A few counts support the clone carrying this T cell receptor (beta chain). Its antigen is as yet unknown. This record comes from a study of blood T cells in healthy people across ages. Broader study findings: TCR beta diversity was tightly associated with the proportion of naive T cells.

Then a second PCR, running roughly 7 to 11 cycles, was carried out with a sample-barcoded 5' primer and a J-beta primer mix. TCRdb analysed the 5' RACE reads with MiXCR anew, one entry per CDR3 protein. Here the sample spans 1.5 million to 2 million distinct CDR3 sequences, about 32% being singletons. Sequences were obtained from blood. The TCR originated in a woman aged 25 to 39 in good health.

The CDR3 here is CASSRSGDSGYTF. For the CDR3, the DNA is TGTGCCAGCAGTCGCTCAGGGGACTCTGGCTACACCTTC. J is TRBJ1-2 and V is TRBV6-5, with TRBD1 as a possible D gene (6 bases). The CDR3 totals 13 residues. Trimming removed 5 bases from V and 7 bases from J, with 14 bases in between. The germline CDR1 and CDR2 sequences are MNHEY and SVGAGI.